Listed below are T cell receptor beta chains from one sample, sequenced in a study of blood T cell repertoires in COVID-19. The table came from immunoSEQ multiplex PCR; TCRdb's copy has only in-frame clones and leaves some out. The data hold approximately 140,000 clones, with 88% observed a single time. Sequenced: peripheral blood. The receptors were sampled from a man aged 45 to 65 with active or convalescent COVID-19. Each CDR3 is given with its conserved first and last residue. Each record gives: D gene, V gene, J gene, clone size, CDR3 protein, CDR3 DNA. A D gene is named only where the DNA matches it firmly. Rows give clone size only sometimes, using once, few, many, or a class for an expanded clone.

-,TRBV18,TRBJ2-7,few,CASSPLQVPPYEQYF,TGTGCCAGCTCACCACTCCAGGTACCACCCTACGAGCAGTACTTC
TRBD1,TRBV5-4,TRBJ1-2,-,CASSLIGVGQGGGYTF,TGTGCCAGCAGCTTGATAGGAGTGGGACAGGGGGGCGGCTACACCTTC
-,TRBV27,TRBJ2-7,-,CASTRLGADAYEQYF,TGTGCCAGCACCCGACTGGGGGCAGACGCTTACGAGCAGTACTTC
-,TRBV2,TRBJ1-1,once,CATRPGNTEAFF,TGTGCCACCCGACCGGGGAACACTGAAGCTTTCTTT
TRBD1,TRBV6-2/TRBV6-3,TRBJ2-7,-,CASSLLGQGRSYEQYF,TGTGCCAGCAGTCTCCTAGGACAGGGCCGCTCCTACGAGCAGTACTTC
-,TRBV5-6,TRBJ1-1,-,CASSSRRGNTEAFF,TGTGCCAGCAGCTCCAGGAGGGGGAACACTGAAGCTTTCTTT
-,TRBV6-5,TRBJ1-4,once,CASGGAIQGEKLFF,TGTGCCAGCGGAGGGGCCATCCAGGGTGAAAAACTGTTTTTT
-,TRBV7-3,TRBJ2-5,-,CASSFGGLGETQYF,TGTGCCAGCAGCTTTGGGGGCCTGGGCGAGACCCAGTACTTC
-,TRBV7-6,TRBJ1-5,-,CASSVGTRNSNQPQHF,TGTGCCAGCAGCGTAGGGACACGAAATAGCAATCAGCCCCAGCATTTT
-,TRBV2,TRBJ1-2,few,CASSAGVGYTF,TGTGCCAGCAGTGCGGGGGTTGGCTACACCTTC
TRBD2,TRBV5-4,TRBJ2-1,-,CASSPRTSGGNEQFF,TGTGCCAGCAGCCCACGGACTAGCGGAGGCAATGAGCAGTTCTTC
TRBD1,TRBV28,TRBJ1-4,-,CASSLPGTGNEKLFF,TGTGCCAGCAGCCTACCCGGGACAGGGAATGAAAAACTGTTTTTT
-,TRBV5-1,TRBJ2-7,-,CASSYSSTVRSSSYEQYF,TGCGCCAGCAGCTATTCGTCGACAGTCAGATCTAGCTCCTACGAGCAGTACTTC
TRBD2,TRBV3-1/TRBV3-2,TRBJ2-3,-,CASSYRGGRTDTQYF,TGTGCCAGCAGCTACCGGGGAGGGCGCACAGATACGCAGTATTTT
-,TRBV5-1,TRBJ2-7,-,CASSAPQGPSYEQYF,TGCGCCAGCAGCGCGCCCCAGGGGCCCTCCTACGAGCAGTACTTC
TRBD1,TRBV6-5,TRBJ1-3,once,CASSPLTGANTIYF,TGTGCCAGCAGCCCCCTGACAGGGGCTAACACCATATATTTT
TRBD1,TRBV6-5,TRBJ2-7,-,CASSYEGTGHYEQYF,TGTGCCAGCAGTTACGAAGGGACAGGACACTACGAGCAGTACTTC
TRBD1,TRBV18,TRBJ1-2,-,CASSPRGEGAYGYTF,TGTGCCAGCTCACCGCGCGGCGAGGGGGCCTATGGCTACACCTTC
-,TRBV2,TRBJ1-1,-,CASSEGGLQGKITEAFF,TGTGCCAGCAGTGAAGGCGGCCTACAGGGTAAGATCACTGAAGCTTTCTTT
-,TRBV7-7,TRBJ2-7,-,CASTHSPKGEQYF,TGTGCTAGCACCCACTCCCCCAAGGGGGAGCAGTACTTC
TRBD1,TRBV27,TRBJ1-2,-,CASSLDRVGGYTF,TGTGCCAGCAGTTTAGACAGGGTCGGAGGCTACACCTTC
TRBD2,TRBV6-4,TRBJ2-1,-,CASRTSGRDYNEQFF,TGTGCCAGCAGGACTAGCGGGAGAGATTACAATGAGCAGTTCTTC
-,TRBV7-2,TRBJ1-3,-,CASSSGSPGNTIYF,TGTGCCAGCAGCTCGGGATCGCCTGGAAACACCATATATTTT
-,TRBV19,TRBJ1-2,-,CASSPQGYYGYTF,TGTGCCAGTAGTCCTCAGGGGTACTATGGCTACACCTTC